This T cell receptor beta chain was found in a study of T-cell reconstitution after alpha-beta-depleted transplantation in children. Unique molecular identifiers were built into the TCRbeta library. TCRdb itself ran the PCR reads through MiXCR, one entry per CDR3 protein. This sample carries approximately 270,000 distinct CDR3 sequences, 9.9% of them seen once, and the ten largest clones take roughly a tenth. Between the trimmed V and J ends, which lost 6 bases and 8 bases, there was a span of 16 bases. Looked up from germline, CDR1 is SNHLY and CDR2 is FYNNEI. The CDR3 loop spans 14 amino acids. This clonotype turned up a few times.

The TCR was taken from a human donor who donated a stem cell graft to a child with SCID. Source: PBMCs from the stem cell graft donor, taken from the stem cell graft. J is TRBJ1-4 and V is TRBV2; no firm D call. The CDR3 bases are TGTGCCAGCAGGGACGGGATAGGGTACGAAAAACTGTTTTTT. This sequence encodes CASRDGIGYEKLFF.